The rows below give T cell receptor beta chains drawn from one sample of a study of blood T cell repertoires in COVID-19. Libraries were prepared by immunoSEQ multiplex PCR; TCRdb keeps only in-frame clonotypes and omits some of them. The sample holds about 200,000 clones, around four fifths seen once. What was sequenced was peripheral blood. The receptor set was obtained from a man aged 55 to 70 with COVID-19, enrolled during active disease. CDR3s include the opening cysteine and the closing phenylalanine or tryptophan. A D gene is named only where the DNA matches it firmly. Not all rows give a size; the values are once, few, many and, for expanded clones, a class.

TRBJ1-2,TRBV3-1/TRBV3-2,NA,NA,CASSQAVSGYTF,TGTGCCAGCAGCCAAGCGGTGTCGGGCTACACCTTC
TRBJ1-2,TRBV10-3,NA,NA,CAISESGGGYTF,TGTGCCATCAGTGAGTCGGGAGGGGGCTACACCTTC
TRBJ2-7,TRBV11-1,NA,NA,CASSLAIQGYEQYF,TGTGCCAGCAGCTTGGCTATACAGGGCTACGAGCAGTACTTC
TRBJ2-7,TRBV6-6,once,TRBD1,CASSVPGQGAREQYF,TGTGCCAGCAGTGTCCCGGGACAGGGGGCGAGGGAGCAGTACTTC
TRBJ2-7,TRBV28,NA,TRBD1,CASSFPLPQGGRYF,TGTGCCAGCAGTTTTCCCCTCCCACAGGGGGGACGGTACTTC
TRBJ2-1,TRBV7-2,NA,TRBD2,CASSLAISGGNEQFF,TGTGCCAGCAGCTTAGCGATAAGCGGGGGGAATGAGCAGTTCTTC
TRBJ2-5,TRBV20-1,NA,TRBD2,CSASPGTSSQETQYF,TGCAGTGCTAGTCCCGGGACTAGCAGCCAAGAGACCCAGTACTTC
TRBJ1-1,TRBV29-1,NA,TRBD1,CSVRDRMETEAFF,TGCAGCGTGCGGGACAGGATGGAAACTGAAGCTTTCTTT
TRBJ1-1,TRBV24-1,NA,TRBD1,CATRPTGSNTEAFF,TGTGCCACCAGACCGACAGGGTCGAACACTGAAGCTTTCTTT
TRBJ1-6,TRBV12-3/TRBV12-4,NA,NA,CASSQGNNSPLHF,TGTGCCAGCAGTCAGGGGAATAATTCACCCCTCCACTTT
TRBJ2-1,TRBV5-1,NA,NA,CASSTGTSSLTDNEQFF,TGCGCCAGCAGCACCGGGACTTCCAGCCTCACCGACAATGAGCAGTTCTTC
TRBJ1-4,TRBV28,NA,NA,CASKGAGRNEKLFF,TGTGCCAGCAAAGGGGCAGGGAGGAATGAAAAACTGTTTTTT
TRBJ1-5,TRBV10-3,NA,NA,CAIRAHGDVRNQPQHF,TGTGCCATCAGGGCCCACGGGGATGTCCGCAATCAGCCCCAGCATTTT
TRBJ2-2,TRBV5-1,NA,TRBD1,CASSSGTVYQRFTGELFF,TGCGCCAGCAGTTCCGGGACAGTCTACCAGAGATTCACCGGGGAGCTGTTTTTT
TRBJ2-7,TRBV9,NA,NA,CASSRDWSSYEQYF,TGTGCCAGCAGCCGGGACTGGAGTTCCTACGAGCAGTACTTC
TRBJ1-6,TRBV11-2,NA,NA,CASSLAGRGNSPLHF,TGTGCCAGCAGCCTTGCGGGGAGGGGTAATTCACCCCTCCACTTT
TRBJ2-7,TRBV7-2,NA,NA,CASSVGGVSYEQYF,TGTGCCAGCAGCGTAGGCGGGGTCTCCTACGAGCAGTACTTC
TRBJ1-5,TRBV19,NA,NA,CASSLGEGVNQPQHF,TGTGCCAGTAGTCTCGGTGAGGGGGTCAATCAGCCCCAGCATTTT
TRBJ2-7,TRBV6-5,NA,TRBD1,CASTTGGSIYEQYF,TGTGCCAGCACAACAGGGGGTTCAATCTACGAGCAGTACTTC
TRBJ2-7,TRBV19,NA,TRBD2,CASSIIAGDSYEQYF,TGTGCCAGTAGTATAATAGCGGGGGACTCCTACGAGCAGTACTTC